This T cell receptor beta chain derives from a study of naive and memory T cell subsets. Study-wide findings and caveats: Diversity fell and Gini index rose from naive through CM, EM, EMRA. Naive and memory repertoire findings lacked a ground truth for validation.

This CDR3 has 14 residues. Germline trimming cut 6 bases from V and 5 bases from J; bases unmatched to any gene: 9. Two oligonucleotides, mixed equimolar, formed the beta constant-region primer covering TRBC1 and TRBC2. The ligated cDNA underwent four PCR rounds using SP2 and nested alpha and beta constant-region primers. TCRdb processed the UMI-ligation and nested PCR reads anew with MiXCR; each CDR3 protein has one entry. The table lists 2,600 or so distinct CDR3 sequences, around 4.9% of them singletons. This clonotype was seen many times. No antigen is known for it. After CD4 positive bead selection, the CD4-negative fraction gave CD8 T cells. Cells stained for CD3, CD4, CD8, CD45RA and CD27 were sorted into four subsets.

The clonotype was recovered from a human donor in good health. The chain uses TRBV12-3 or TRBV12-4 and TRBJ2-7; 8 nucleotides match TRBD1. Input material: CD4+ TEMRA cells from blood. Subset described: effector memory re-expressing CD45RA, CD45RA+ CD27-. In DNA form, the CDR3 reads TGTGCCAGCAGCCCAGGACAGGGTGTCCACGAGCAGTACTTC. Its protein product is CASSPGQGVHEQYF.